Detailed here is one T cell receptor (beta chain). CDR3 length: 15 amino acids. In germline, CDR1 is MNHEY, CDR2 SVGAGI. Trimming removed 4 bases from V and 4 bases from J; junction bases left unmatched: 7. Profiling relied on immunoSEQ multiplex PCR, and the TCRdb table lists in-frame clones only, not all of them. The repertoire consists of approximately 73,000 clones, with around 93% occurring once and the leading ten covering approximately 0.25%. These data are taken from a study of technical replicates of blood from four donors. Sequenced: T cells isolated from PBMCs. The gene calls are TRBV6-5 and TRBJ2-7; 10 bases are a match to TRBD2. The origin of this receptor is a human donor in good health. CDR3 coding DNA: TGTGCCAGCAGTTCCTCTCCGGGACTAGCGTACGAGCAGTACTTC. It translates to CASSSSPGLAYEQYF.